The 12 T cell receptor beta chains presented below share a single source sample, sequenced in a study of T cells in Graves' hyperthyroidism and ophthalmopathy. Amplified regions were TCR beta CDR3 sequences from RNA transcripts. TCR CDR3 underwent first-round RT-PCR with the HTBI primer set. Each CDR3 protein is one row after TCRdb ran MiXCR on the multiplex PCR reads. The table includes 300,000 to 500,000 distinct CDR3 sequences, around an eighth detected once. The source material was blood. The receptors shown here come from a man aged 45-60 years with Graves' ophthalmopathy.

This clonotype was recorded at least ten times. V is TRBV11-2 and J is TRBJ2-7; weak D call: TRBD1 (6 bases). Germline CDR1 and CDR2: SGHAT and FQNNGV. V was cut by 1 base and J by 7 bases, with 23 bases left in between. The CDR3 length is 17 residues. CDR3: CASSLVGAGTNLREQYF. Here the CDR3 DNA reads TGTGCCAGCAGCTTAGTGGGGGCCGGGACGAACTTACGAGAGCAGTACTTC.

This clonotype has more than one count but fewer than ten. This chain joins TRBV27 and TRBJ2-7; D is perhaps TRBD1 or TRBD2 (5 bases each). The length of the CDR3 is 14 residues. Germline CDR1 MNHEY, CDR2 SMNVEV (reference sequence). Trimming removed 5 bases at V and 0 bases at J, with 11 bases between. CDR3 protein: CASSGWGSSYEQYF. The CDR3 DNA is TGTGCCAGCAGTGGATGGGGGAGCTCCTACGAGCAGTACTTC.

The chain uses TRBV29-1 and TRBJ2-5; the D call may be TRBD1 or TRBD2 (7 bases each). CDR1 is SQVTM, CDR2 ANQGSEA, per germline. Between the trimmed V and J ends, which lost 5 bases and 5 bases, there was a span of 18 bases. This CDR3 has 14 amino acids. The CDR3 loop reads CSVQGGARGETQYF. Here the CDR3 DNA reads TGCAGCGTTCAGGGGGGGGCGCGAGGGGAGACCCAGTACTTC.

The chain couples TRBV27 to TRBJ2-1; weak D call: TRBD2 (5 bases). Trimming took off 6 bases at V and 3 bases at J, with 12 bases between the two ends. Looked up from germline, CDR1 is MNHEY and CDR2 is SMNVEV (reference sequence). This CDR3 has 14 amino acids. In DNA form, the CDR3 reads TGTGCCAGCAGGCAAGCGGTAGACTACAATGAGCAGTTCTTC. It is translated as CASRQAVDYNEQFF.

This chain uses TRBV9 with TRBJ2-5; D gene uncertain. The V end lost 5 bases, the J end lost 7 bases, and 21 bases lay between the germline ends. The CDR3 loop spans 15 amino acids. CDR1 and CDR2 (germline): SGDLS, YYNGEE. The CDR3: CASSNQVDGRGTQYF. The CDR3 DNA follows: TGTGCCAGCAGTAACCAGGTGGACGGAAGAGGGACCCAGTACTTC. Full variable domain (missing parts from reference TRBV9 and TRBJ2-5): DSGVTQTPKHLITATGQRVTLRCSPRSGDLSVYWYQQSLDQGLQFLIQYYNGEERAKGNILERFSAQQFPDLHSELNLSSLELGDSALYFCASSNQVDGRGTQYFGPGTRLLVL.

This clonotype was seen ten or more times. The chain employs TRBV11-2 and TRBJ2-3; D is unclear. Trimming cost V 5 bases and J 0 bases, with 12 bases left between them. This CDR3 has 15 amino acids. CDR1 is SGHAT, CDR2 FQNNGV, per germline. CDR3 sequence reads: CASSPVKGSTDTQYF. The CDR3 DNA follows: TGTGCCAGCAGCCCCGTTAAGGGAAGCACAGATACGCAGTATTTT. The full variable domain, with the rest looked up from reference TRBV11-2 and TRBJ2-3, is EAGVAQSPRYKIIEKRQSVAFWCNPISGHATLYWYQQILGQGPKLLIQFQNNGVVDDSQLPKDRFSAERLKGVDSTLKIQPAKLEDSAVYLCASSPVKGSTDTQYFGPGTRLTVL.

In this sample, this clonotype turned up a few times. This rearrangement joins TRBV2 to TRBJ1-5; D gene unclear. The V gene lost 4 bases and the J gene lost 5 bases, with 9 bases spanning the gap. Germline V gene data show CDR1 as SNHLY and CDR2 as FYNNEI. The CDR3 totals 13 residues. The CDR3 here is CASSVSDYQPQHF. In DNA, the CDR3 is TGTGCCAGCAGTGTGTCGGACTATCAGCCCCAGCATTTT.

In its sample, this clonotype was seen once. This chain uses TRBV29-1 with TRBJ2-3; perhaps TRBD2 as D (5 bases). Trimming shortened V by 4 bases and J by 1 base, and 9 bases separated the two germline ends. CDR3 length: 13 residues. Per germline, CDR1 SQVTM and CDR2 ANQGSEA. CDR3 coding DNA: TGCAGCGTTGCTCGGACTGGCACAGATACGCAGTATTTT. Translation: CSVARTGTDTQYF.

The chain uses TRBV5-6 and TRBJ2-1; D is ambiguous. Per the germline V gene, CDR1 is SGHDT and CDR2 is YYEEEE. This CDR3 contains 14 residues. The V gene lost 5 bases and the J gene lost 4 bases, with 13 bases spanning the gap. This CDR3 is CASSEVGRYNEQFF. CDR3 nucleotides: TGTGCCAGCAGTGAGGTGGGAAGATACAATGAGCAGTTCTTC.

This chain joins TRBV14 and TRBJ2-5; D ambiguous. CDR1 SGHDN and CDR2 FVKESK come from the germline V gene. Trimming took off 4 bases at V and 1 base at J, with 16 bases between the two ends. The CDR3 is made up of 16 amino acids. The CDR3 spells CASSRAPGTGQETQYF. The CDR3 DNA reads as TGTGCCAGCAGCCGAGCACCTGGCACCGGCCAAGAGACCCAGTACTTC.

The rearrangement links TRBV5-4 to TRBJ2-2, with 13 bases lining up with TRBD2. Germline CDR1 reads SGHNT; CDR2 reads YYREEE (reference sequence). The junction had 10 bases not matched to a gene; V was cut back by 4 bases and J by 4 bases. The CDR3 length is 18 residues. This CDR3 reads CASSPPGLAGFGTGELFF. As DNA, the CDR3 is TGTGCCAGCAGCCCTCCGGGACTAGCGGGATTTGGCACCGGGGAGCTGTTTTTT.

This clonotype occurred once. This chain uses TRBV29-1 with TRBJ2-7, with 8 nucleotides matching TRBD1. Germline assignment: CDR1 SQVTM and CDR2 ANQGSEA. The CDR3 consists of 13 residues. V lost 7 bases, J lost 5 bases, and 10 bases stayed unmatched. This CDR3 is CSAGGDRSHEQYF. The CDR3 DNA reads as TGCAGCGCCGGCGGGGACAGGAGCCACGAGCAGTACTTC.